The source of this TCR beta chain is a study of T cells in Graves' hyperthyroidism and ophthalmopathy. Overall study context: Any treatment followed the collection of peripheral blood at initial diagnosis. Study-level results: The authors' 13 V-J model separated ophthalmopathy from stable hyperthyroidism. Onset of ophthalmopathy came a median roughly 6.9 months after the model predicted it. Most clonotypes expanded in the thyroid (above 0.001) were also present in blood.

This clonotype has ten or more counts. Its antigen is undetermined. Amplified TCR beta CDR3 regions came from RNA transcripts. First-round RT-PCR targeting the TCR CDR3 was performed with the HTBI primer set. A single record per CDR3 protein comes from TCRdb applying MiXCR to the multiplex PCR reads. The sample has hundreds of thousands of distinct CDR3 sequences; 22% are singletons. The CDR3 runs to 13 residues. The V and J ends lost 0 bases and 8 bases respectively, with 10 bases between them. The V gene's germline CDR1 is MNHNS and CDR2 SASEGT. The rearrangement joins TRBV6-1 to TRBJ1-2, with D possibly matching TRBD1 (6 bases). The material sequenced was blood. The sequence was collected from a woman aged 70-85 years with Graves' ophthalmopathy. CDR3: CASSEAAGEGYTF. CDR3 sequence (DNA): TGTGCCAGCAGTGAAGCAGCAGGGGAAGGCTACACCTTC.